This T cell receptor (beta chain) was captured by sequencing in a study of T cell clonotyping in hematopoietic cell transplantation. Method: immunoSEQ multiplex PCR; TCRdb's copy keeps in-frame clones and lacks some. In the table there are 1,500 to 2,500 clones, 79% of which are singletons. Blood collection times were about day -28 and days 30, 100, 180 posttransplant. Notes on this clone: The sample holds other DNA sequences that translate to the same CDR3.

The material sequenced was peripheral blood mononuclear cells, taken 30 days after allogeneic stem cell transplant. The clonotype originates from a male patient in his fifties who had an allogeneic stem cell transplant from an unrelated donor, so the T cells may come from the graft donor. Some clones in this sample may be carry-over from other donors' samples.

The CDR3 region has the DNA TGTGCCAGCAGCTTGGGGGACAGCTCCTACGAGCAGTACTTC. It codes for CASSLGDSSYEQYF. The chain joins TRBV5-8 to TRBJ2-7; 7 bases align to TRBD1. The CDR3 totals 14 residues. The V and J ends lost 0 bases and 0 bases, in that order; junction bases with no gene match: 0. CDR1 and CDR2 (germline): SGHTS, YDEGEE.